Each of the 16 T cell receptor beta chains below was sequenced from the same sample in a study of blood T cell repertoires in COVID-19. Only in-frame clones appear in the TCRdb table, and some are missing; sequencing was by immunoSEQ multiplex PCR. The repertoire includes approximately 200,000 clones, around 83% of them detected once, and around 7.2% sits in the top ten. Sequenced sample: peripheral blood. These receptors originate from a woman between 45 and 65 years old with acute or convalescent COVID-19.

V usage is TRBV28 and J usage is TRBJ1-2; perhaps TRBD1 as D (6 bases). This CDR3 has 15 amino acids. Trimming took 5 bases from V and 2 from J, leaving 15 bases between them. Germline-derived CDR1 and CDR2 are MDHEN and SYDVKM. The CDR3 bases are TGTGCCAGCAGTCCCCCAGGGGTGTCAAACTATGGCTACACCTTC. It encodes CASSPPGVSNYGYTF.

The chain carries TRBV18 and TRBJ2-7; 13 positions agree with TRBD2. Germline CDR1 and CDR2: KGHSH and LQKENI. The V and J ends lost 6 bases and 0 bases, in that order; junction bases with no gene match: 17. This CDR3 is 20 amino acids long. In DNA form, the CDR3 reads TGTGCCAGCTCTAGAACCGCCGGGACTAGCGGGGCGGGAAGCTCCTACGAGCAGTACTTC. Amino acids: CASSRTAGTSGAGSSYEQYF.

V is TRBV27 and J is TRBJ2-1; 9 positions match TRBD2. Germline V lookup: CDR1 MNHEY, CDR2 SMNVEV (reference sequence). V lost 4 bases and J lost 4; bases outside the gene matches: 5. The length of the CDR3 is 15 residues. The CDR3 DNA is TGTGCCAGCAGTTCGCGGGAGGGCGTATACAATGAGCAGTTCTTC. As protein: CASSSREGVYNEQFF.

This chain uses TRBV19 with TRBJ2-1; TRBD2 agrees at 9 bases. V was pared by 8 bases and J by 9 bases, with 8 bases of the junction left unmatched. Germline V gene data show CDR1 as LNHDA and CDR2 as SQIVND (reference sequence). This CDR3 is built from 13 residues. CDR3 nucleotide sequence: TGTGCCAGTTCACCGGGACTAGCTTTTGAGCAGTTCTTC. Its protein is CASSPGLAFEQFF. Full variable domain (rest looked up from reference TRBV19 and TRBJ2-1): DGGITQSPKYLFRKEGQNVTLSCEQNLNHDAMYWYRQDPGQGLRLIYYSQIVNDFQKGDIAEGYSVSREKKESFPLTVTSAQKNPTAFYLCASSPGLAFEQFFGPGTRLTVL.

This CDR3 reads CAWAIRLTSGRNEQFF. The DNA for the CDR3 is TGTGCCTGGGCTATAAGGCTAACTAGCGGGAGAAATGAGCAGTTCTTC. The genes are TRBV30 and TRBJ2-1; 11 nucleotides agree with TRBD2. The CDR3 extends over 16 amino acids. With 5 bases clipped from V and 7 bases from J, the junction kept 13 bases outside the gene matches. Per germline, CDR1 GTSNPN and CDR2 SVGIG (reference sequence).

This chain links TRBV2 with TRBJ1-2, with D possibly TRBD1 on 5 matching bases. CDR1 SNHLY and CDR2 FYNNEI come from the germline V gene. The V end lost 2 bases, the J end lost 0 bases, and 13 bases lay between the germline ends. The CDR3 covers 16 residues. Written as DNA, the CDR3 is TGTGCCAGCAGTGAAAATATCCGGGACTCTAACTATGGCTACACCTTC. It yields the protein CASSENIRDSNYGYTF.

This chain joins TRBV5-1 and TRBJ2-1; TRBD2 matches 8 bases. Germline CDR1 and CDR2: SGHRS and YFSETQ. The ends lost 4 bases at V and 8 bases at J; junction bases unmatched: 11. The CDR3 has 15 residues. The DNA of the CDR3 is TGCGCCAGCAGCAACGGGAGGGCCCCCCCGGATGAGCAGTTCTTC. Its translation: CASSNGRAPPDEQFF.

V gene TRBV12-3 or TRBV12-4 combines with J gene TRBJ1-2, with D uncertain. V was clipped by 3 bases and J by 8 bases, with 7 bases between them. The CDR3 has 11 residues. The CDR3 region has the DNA TGTGCCAGCAGTTTGAGGGAGGGCTACACCTTC. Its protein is CASSLREGYTF.

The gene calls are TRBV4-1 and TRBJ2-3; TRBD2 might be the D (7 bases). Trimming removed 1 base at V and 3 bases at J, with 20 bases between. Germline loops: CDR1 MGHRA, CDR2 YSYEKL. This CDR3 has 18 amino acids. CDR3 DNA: TGCGCCAGCAGCCAAGGGAAGGCGGGGGCAATAACGACAGATACGCAGTATTTT. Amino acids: CASSQGKAGAITTDTQYF.

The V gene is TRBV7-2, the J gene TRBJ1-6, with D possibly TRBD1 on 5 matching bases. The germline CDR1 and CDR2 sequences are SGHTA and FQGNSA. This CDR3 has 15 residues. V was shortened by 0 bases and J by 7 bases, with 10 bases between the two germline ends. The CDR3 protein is CASSLAGAGNSPLHF. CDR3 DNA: TGTGCCAGCAGCTTAGCAGGGGCGGGAAATTCACCCCTCCACTTT.

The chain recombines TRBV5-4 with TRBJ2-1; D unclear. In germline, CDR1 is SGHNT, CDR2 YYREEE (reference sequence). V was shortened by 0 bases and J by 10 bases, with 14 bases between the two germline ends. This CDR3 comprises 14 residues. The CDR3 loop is CASSLAPPSYEQFF. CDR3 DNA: TGTGCCAGCAGCTTGGCCCCTCCCAGTTACGAGCAGTTCTTC.

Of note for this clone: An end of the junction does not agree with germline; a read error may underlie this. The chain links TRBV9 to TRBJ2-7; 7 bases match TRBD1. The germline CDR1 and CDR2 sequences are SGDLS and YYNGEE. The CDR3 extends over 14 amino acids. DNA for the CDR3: TGTGCCAGCAGCGTAGGGGGACAGTCCTTCGAGCAGTACTTC. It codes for CASSVGGQSFEQYF.

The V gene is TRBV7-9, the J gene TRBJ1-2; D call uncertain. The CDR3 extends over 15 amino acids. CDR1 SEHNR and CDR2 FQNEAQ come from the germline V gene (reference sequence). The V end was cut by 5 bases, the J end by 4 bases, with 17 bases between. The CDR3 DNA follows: TGTGCCAGCAGCCAATACCGGGAGCATGGCTATGGCTACACCTTC. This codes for CASSQYREHGYGYTF.

The CDR3: CASRGTGGNTEAFF. As DNA, the CDR3 is TGTGCCAGCAGGGGGACAGGGGGGAACACTGAAGCTTTCTTT. The chain links TRBV2 to TRBJ1-1; 11 bases line up with TRBD1. The germline CDR1 and CDR2 sequences are SNHLY and FYNNEI. V shed 6 bases, J shed 1 base, and the junction held 1 base outside the gene matches. The CDR3 contains 14 residues.

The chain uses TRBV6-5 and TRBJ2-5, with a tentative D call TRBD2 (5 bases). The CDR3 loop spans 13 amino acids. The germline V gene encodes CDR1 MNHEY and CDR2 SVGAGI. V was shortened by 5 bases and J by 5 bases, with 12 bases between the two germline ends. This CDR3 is CASSPLAKETQYF. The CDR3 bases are TGTGCCAGCAGTCCCCTAGCAAAGGAGACCCAGTACTTC.

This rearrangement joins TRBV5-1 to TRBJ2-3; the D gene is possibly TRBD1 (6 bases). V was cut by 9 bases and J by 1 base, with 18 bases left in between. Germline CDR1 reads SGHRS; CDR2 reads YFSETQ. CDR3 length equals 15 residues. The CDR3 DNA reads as TGCGCCACAGCCACCACAGGGAGCGGCACAGATACGCAGTATTTT. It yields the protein CATATTGSGTDTQYF.